The clone carrying this T cell receptor beta chain occurred many times. The entry originates in a study of CD8+CD57+ T cells in acquired aplastic anemia. Germline V gives CDR1 SEHNR, CDR2 FQNEAQ (reference sequence). The CDR3 is 14 amino acids. Trimming left V 1 base short and J 0 bases short, with 6 bases between. Genomic DNA provided the template from which TCR beta VDJ and CDR3 profiles were obtained. TCRdb independently ran MiXCR on the reads; one entry per CDR3 protein. The sample has 100,000 to 150,000 distinct CDR3 sequences, 40% seen once; the top ten hold about 2.7%. Patients chosen for sequencing had shown CD8+CD57+ cell expansion by flow cytometry.

This chain joins TRBV7-9 and TRBJ1-1, with D hard to call. The TCR originated in a human donor with aplastic anemia. The material sequenced was sorted CD4+, CD8+, or CD8+CD57+ T cells (not recorded which) from PBMCs. CDR3 DNA: TGTGCCAGCAGCTTAGAGATGGTGAACACTGAAGCTTTCTTT. It yields the protein CASSLEMVNTEAFF.